This T cell receptor beta chain was documented in a study of CD8 T cells in ankylosing spondylitis. By quantitative 5'-RACE with molecular barcodes, the TCR beta libraries were made. TCRdb used MiXCR to reprocess the 5' RACE reads, holding one entry per CDR3 protein. The sample has under 450,000 distinct CDR3 sequences; 20% to 25% are singletons. Study-wide findings and caveats: A TCR beta motif made of about 8 highly homologous variants seemed typical of ankylosing spondylitis blood.

The CDR3 has 14 amino acids. Germline lookup yields CDR1 MDHEN and CDR2 SYDVKM. Trimming removed 5 bases at V and 3 bases at J, with 11 bases between. This clonotype has a handful of counts. What it binds is not known. V and J are TRBV28 and TRBJ1-5, with D maybe TRBD1 (6 bases). Sequencing was done on a sample of blood, either unsorted or a sorted T cell fraction (not recorded which). The sequence came from a male donor with ankylosing spondylitis or in good health (not recorded which). The CDR3 is CASSKGQFNQPQHF. The CDR3, as DNA: TGTGCCAGCAGTAAAGGACAGTTCAATCAGCCCCAGCATTTT.